These 23 T cell receptor beta chains share one sample of origin, sequenced in a study of blood T cell repertoires in COVID-19. Assay: immunoSEQ multiplex PCR; the TCRdb copy retains only in-frame clones and omits some. The data hold 300,000 or so clones, with 70% to 90% observed a single time. Material: peripheral blood. The receptors come from a man in his late teens or twenties who had recovered from COVID-19.

A note on this clone: Other nucleotide sequences in the sample specify the same CDR3. The V and J genes are TRBV4-1 and TRBJ1-6; 7 nucleotides align to TRBD1. Trimming removed 4 bases from V and 7 bases from J; junction bases left unmatched: 4. Germline V gene data show CDR1 as MGHRA and CDR2 as YSYEKL. The CDR3 is 14 residues long. DNA for the CDR3: TGCGCCAGCAGCCTTGACAGGGCCAATTCACCCCTCCACTTT. This translates into CASSLDRANSPLHF.

The chain carries TRBV9 and TRBJ2-7; D perhaps matches TRBD1 (6 bases). V lost 0 bases and J lost 6, with 28 bases in between. Germline V lookup: CDR1 SGDLS, CDR2 YYNGEE. The CDR3 covers 19 residues. The CDR3 coding sequence is TGTGCCAGCAGCGTAGGAACCCCACTACCGGGGACATCCCCTGTCGAGCAGTACTTC. Translating it yields CASSVGTPLPGTSPVEQYF. Combining the CDR3 with reference TRBV9 and TRBJ2-7 gives the whole variable domain DSGVTQTPKHLITATGQRVTLRCSPRSGDLSVYWYQQSLDQGLQFLIQYYNGEERAKGNILERFSAQQFPDLHSELNLSSLELGDSALYFCASSVGTPLPGTSPVEQYFGPGTRLTVT.

This clone appeared once. The chain has TRBV5-1 and TRBJ2-7, with D possibly matching TRBD2 (6 bases). This CDR3 has 15 residues. CDR1 SGHRS and CDR2 YFSETQ come from the germline V gene. The V end was cut by 0 bases, the J end by 6 bases, with 16 bases between. CDR3 in DNA: TGCGCCAGCAGCTTGGTATGGGGGGTGAGTAGCGAGCAGTACTTC. Its translation is CASSLVWGVSSEQYF. The full variable domain, in which reference TRBV5-1 and TRBJ2-7 provide the parts outside the CDR3, is KAGVTQTPRYLIKTRGQQVTLSCSPISGHRSVSWYQQTPGQGLQFLFEYFSETQRNKGNFPGRFSGRQFSNSRSEMNVSTLELGDSALYLCASSLVWGVSSEQYFGPGTRLTVT.

The chain joins TRBV20-1 to TRBJ1-2; D gene ambiguous. The germline V and J ends were trimmed by 6 bases and 8 bases, with 13 bases remaining between them. Germline V lookup: CDR1 DFQATT, CDR2 SNEGSKA (reference sequence). This CDR3 region has 11 residues. The CDR3, as DNA: TGCAGTGCCCCGGCCGCCGGGGGCTACACCTTC. It is translated as CSAPAAGGYTF.

The rearrangement joins TRBV7-2 to TRBJ2-7, with a weak D call TRBD2 (6 bases). This CDR3 region has 13 residues. Trimming stripped 2 bases from V and 3 bases from J, with 8 bases between. Germline V gene sequence: CDR1 SGHTA, CDR2 FQGNSA. In DNA form, the CDR3 reads TGTGCCAGCAGCTTAAACGGGGGCTACGAGCAGTACTTC. It translates to CASSLNGGYEQYF. The entire variable domain, with the rest obtained from reference TRBV7-2 and TRBJ2-7, is as follows: GAGVSQSPSNKVTEKGKDVELRCDPISGHTALYWYRQSLGQGLEFLIYFQGNSAPDKSGLPSDRFSAERTGGSVSTLTIQRTQQEDSAVYLCASSLNGGYEQYFGPGTRLTVT.

The genes are TRBV6-6 and TRBJ2-5, with TRBD1 matching 8 bases. The CDR3 loop spans 16 amino acids. Per the germline V gene, CDR1 is MNHNY and CDR2 is SVGAGI (reference sequence). Trimming removed 6 bases from V and 2 bases from J; junction bases left unmatched: 11. The CDR3 protein is CASSKQGGRRQETQYF. The CDR3 coding sequence is TGTGCCAGCAGCAAACAGGGGGGACGTCGACAAGAGACCCAGTACTTC.

The rearrangement uses TRBV6-2 or TRBV6-3 and TRBJ2-3; D might be TRBD2 (6 bases). The ends were cut back, 6 bases at V and 2 bases at J, with 18 bases in the middle. Germline CDR1 is MNHEY and CDR2 is SVGEGT. The CDR3 covers 16 residues. The CDR3 reads CASSQDRGRYTDTQYF. The CDR3, as DNA: TGTGCCAGCAGCCAAGACCGAGGGAGGTACACAGATACGCAGTATTTT.

The rearrangement links TRBV7-8 to TRBJ2-2; a weak D match, TRBD2 (6 bases). The germline V gene encodes CDR1 SGHVS and CDR2 FQNEAQ. The CDR3 has 15 amino acids. V shed 1 base and J shed 0 bases, with 6 bases lying between them. DNA of the CDR3: TGTGCCAGCAGCTTAGGGGGGGCGAACACCGGGGAGCTGTTTTTT. Translating it yields CASSLGGANTGELFF.

The chain combines TRBV18 with TRBJ1-1; D is ambiguous. Between the trimmed V and J ends, which lost 2 bases and 3 bases, there was a span of 10 bases. CDR1 and CDR2 (germline): KGHSH, LQKENI. This CDR3 has 14 amino acids. DNA of the CDR3: TGTGCCAGCTCACCAAACGCTGAGTACACTGAAGCTTTCTTT. This gives the protein CASSPNAEYTEAFF.

This sequence joins TRBV6-5 and TRBJ2-2, with no clear D. Germline assignment: CDR1 MNHEY and CDR2 SVGAGI. V was clipped by 0 bases and J by 2 bases, with 7 bases between them. The CDR3 has 15 amino acids. The CDR3 bases are TGTGCCAGCAGTTACTCGTTAGCAAACACCGGGGAGCTGTTTTTT. It translates to CASSYSLANTGELFF.

The J gene is TRBJ1-2, the V gene TRBV19; D gene unclear. The germline V and J ends were trimmed by 9 bases and 3 bases, with 14 bases remaining between them. The germline CDR1 and CDR2 sequences are LNHDA and SQIVND (reference sequence). The CDR3 is 13 residues long. The CDR3 DNA reads as TGTGCCAGCCTCGGCGAGCAGGACTATGGCTACACCTTC. Translation gives CASLGEQDYGYTF.

This chain connects TRBV11-1 to TRBJ2-3; 9 nucleotides agree with TRBD2. Germline V lookup: CDR1 SGHAT, CDR2 FQDESV (reference sequence). J gave up 3 bases and V 8 bases, and 6 bases lay outside the gene matches. This CDR3 is built from 14 residues. Here the CDR3 reads CASGAGGRTDTQYF. CDR3 coding DNA: TGTGCCAGCGGGGCGGGGGGGCGTACAGATACGCAGTATTTT.

This clone was detected a few times. The CDR3: CAWSEQGNNSPLHF. CDR3 coding DNA: TGTGCCTGGAGTGAACAGGGGAATAATTCACCCCTCCACTTT. The rearrangement joins TRBV30 to TRBJ1-6; the match to TRBD1 covers 7 bases. This CDR3 contains 14 residues. With 1 base clipped from V and 5 bases from J, the junction kept 2 bases outside the gene matches. From germline, CDR1 is GTSNPN and CDR2 SVGIG (reference sequence).

This clone came up a few times. V usage is TRBV10-2 and J usage is TRBJ2-1; TRBD2 matches at 12 bases. The trim removed 0 bases at V and 10 bases at J, leaving 7 bases unmatched. There are 16 residues in the CDR3. Per the germline V gene, CDR1 is WSHSY and CDR2 is SAAADI. The CDR3 region is CASSESTSGRRREQFF. The CDR3 DNA reads as TGCGCCAGCAGTGAGTCGACTAGCGGGAGAAGACGGGAGCAGTTCTTC.

This chain connects TRBV9 to TRBJ2-7, with D perhaps matching TRBD2 (6 bases). The V end lost 2 bases, the J end lost 3 bases, and 15 bases lay between the germline ends. Germline CDR1 is SGDLS and CDR2 is YYNGEE. This CDR3 has 15 amino acids. CDR3 sequence (DNA): TGTGCCAGCAGCGTTGGGCAGGAGGGTCTCTACGAGCAGTACTTC. Amino acids: CASSVGQEGLYEQYF. Together with reference TRBV9 and TRBJ2-7, the CDR3 gives the full variable domain: DSGVTQTPKHLITATGQRVTLRCSPRSGDLSVYWYQQSLDQGLQFLIQYYNGEERAKGNILERFSAQQFPDLHSELNLSSLELGDSALYFCASSVGQEGLYEQYFGPGTRLTVT.

The chain is built from TRBV18 and TRBJ1-2; 7 bases line up with TRBD1. There are 14 residues in the CDR3. Per the germline V gene, CDR1 is KGHSH and CDR2 is LQKENI. V lost 3 bases and J lost 3; bases outside the gene matches: 4. CDR3 amino acids: CASSPPTGDYGYTF. For the CDR3, the DNA is TGTGCCAGCTCACCCCCCACAGGGGACTATGGCTACACCTTC.

This chain uses TRBV7-6 with TRBJ1-5, with D perhaps TRBD1 (5 bases). The ends were cut back, 5 bases at V and 0 bases at J, with 20 bases in the middle. CDR1 and CDR2 (germline): SGHVS, FNYEAQ. This CDR3 has 18 residues. The CDR3 DNA sequence: TGTGCCAGCAGCCAAGCCTCCGACAGACCATATAGCAATCAGCCCCAGCATTTT. It specifies CASSQASDRPYSNQPQHF.

This clone occurred once. The chain recombines TRBV7-6 with TRBJ2-1; 16 nucleotides align to TRBD2. V was clipped by 5 bases and J by 5 bases; unmatched bases: 6. Germline V lookup: CDR1 SGHVS, CDR2 FNYEAQ. There are 17 residues in the CDR3. For the CDR3, the DNA is TGTGCCAGCAGCCCGGGACTAGCGGGGGGGCCGAACAATGAGCAGTTCTTC. This gives the protein CASSPGLAGGPNNEQFF.

This clone was counted a single time. The rearrangement links TRBV11-2 to TRBJ1-6; 7 bases are shared with TRBD1. V dropped 5 bases and J dropped 10; count of bases not matched to a gene: 23. The CDR3 has 19 amino acids. From germline, CDR1 is SGHAT and CDR2 FQNNGV. CDR3 sequence: CASSLQGGFAGSRVSPLHF. The CDR3 DNA reads TGTGCCAGCAGCCTCCAGGGGGGCTTTGCAGGTAGTAGGGTATCACCCCTCCACTTT.

The DNA of the CDR3 is TGTGCGACGGGACAGGCTACCCCCTACGAGCAGTACTTC. Its translation is CATGQATPYEQYF. The gene calls are TRBV6-5 and TRBJ2-7; 8 bases agree with TRBD1. The CDR3 has 13 residues. Germline lookup yields CDR1 MNHEY and CDR2 SVGAGI.

The V and J genes are TRBV14 and TRBJ2-7, with 7 bases identical to TRBD1. The CDR3 sequence is 19 residues long. The junction had 18 bases not matched to a gene; V was cut back by 1 base and J by 3 bases. Germline V gives CDR1 SGHDN, CDR2 FVKESK. CDR3 bases: TGTGCCAGCAGCCAAGTTTGGGGCCCCCGGGACAGTTTTTGCTACGAGCAGTACTTC. It translates to CASSQVWGPRDSFCYEQYF. Full variable domain (missing parts from reference TRBV14 and TRBJ2-7): EAGVTQFPSHSVIEKGQTVTLRCDPISGHDNLYWYRRVMGKEIKFLLHFVKESKQDESGMPNNRFLAERTGGTYSTLKVQPAELEDSGVYFCASSQVWGPRDSFCYEQYFGPGTRLTVT.

This chain joins TRBV29-1 and TRBJ2-6; D uncertain. There are 13 residues in the CDR3. Trimming took off 4 bases at V and 5 bases at J, with 9 bases between the two ends. The germline V gene has CDR1 SQVTM and CDR2 ANQGSEA. CDR3 sequence (DNA): TGCAGCGTTGGAACGGAGCGGGCCAACGTCCTGACTTTC. Protein product: CSVGTERANVLTF.

This clone was detected only once. This chain joins TRBV9 and TRBJ2-1, with 8 bases lining up with TRBD1. CDR1 SGDLS and CDR2 YYNGEE come from the germline V gene. The CDR3 length is 13 residues. V lost 0 bases to trimming and J lost 13 bases; unmatched junction nucleotides: 6. CDR3 sequence reads: CASSVAGQGIQFF. The CDR3 DNA reads as TGTGCCAGCAGCGTAGCCGGACAGGGAATCCAGTTCTTC.